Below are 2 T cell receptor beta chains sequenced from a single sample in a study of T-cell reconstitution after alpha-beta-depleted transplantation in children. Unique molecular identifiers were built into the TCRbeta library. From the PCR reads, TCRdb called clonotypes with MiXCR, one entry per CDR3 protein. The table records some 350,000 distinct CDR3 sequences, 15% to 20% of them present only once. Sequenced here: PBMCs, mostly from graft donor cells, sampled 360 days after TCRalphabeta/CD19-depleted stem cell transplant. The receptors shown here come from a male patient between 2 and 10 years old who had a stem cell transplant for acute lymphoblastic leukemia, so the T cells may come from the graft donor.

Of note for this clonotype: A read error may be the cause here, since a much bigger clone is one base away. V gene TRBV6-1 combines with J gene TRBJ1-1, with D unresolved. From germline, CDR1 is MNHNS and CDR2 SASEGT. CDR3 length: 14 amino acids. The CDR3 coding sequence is TGTGCCAGCGAAGGCCAAGATGGTTTCACTGAAGCTTTGTTT. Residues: CASEGQDGFTEALF.

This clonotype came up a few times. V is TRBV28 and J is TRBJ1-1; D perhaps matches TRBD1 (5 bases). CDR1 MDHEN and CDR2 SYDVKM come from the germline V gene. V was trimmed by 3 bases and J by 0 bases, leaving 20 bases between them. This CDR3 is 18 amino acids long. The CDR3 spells CASSFWDARDFMNTEAFF. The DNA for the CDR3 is TGTGCCAGCAGTTTTTGGGACGCGCGGGACTTCATGAACACTGAAGCTTTCTTT.